The 31 T cell receptor beta chains in this list originate from one sample, sequenced in a study of technical replicates of blood from a few donors. Repertoires were generated with immunoSEQ multiplex PCR, while TCRdb's copy carries only in-frame clones and drops some. The sample lists approximately 79,000 clones, around 90% occurring once. The sample taken for sequencing was T cells isolated from PBMCs. These receptors all stem from a human donor in good health.

The chain has TRBV19 and TRBJ1-1; 7 bases agree with TRBD1. Germline CDR1 LNHDA, CDR2 SQIVND (reference sequence). The CDR3 consists of 13 residues. The J segment lost 7 bases and the V segment lost 4 bases, leaving 6 bases of the junction unmatched. CDR3 nucleotide sequence: TGTGCCAGTAGTAGACCGGGACAGCTTGAAGCTTTCTTT. The encoded protein is CASSRPGQLEAFF.

The rearrangement joins TRBV10-2 to TRBJ2-1, with D perhaps matching TRBD2 (5 bases). CDR1 is WSHSY, CDR2 SAAADI, per germline. This CDR3 is built from 12 residues. With 8 bases removed from V and 8 bases from J, the gap between germline ends came to 13 bases. The CDR3 loop reads CASHGEFYEQFF. The CDR3 DNA sequence: TGCGCCAGCCACGGGGAGTTCTATGAGCAGTTCTTC.

CDR3 DNA: TGCGCCAGCAGTGAGTCAGGAGCGGCTAATGAAAAACTGTTTTTT. Encoded protein: CASSESGAANEKLFF. The chain carries TRBV10-1 and TRBJ1-4; D uncertain. V was cut by 0 bases and J by 3 bases, with 8 bases left in between. This CDR3 has 15 residues. The V gene's germline CDR1 is WNHNN and CDR2 SYGVQD (reference sequence).

This clone was seen a handful of times. The DNA for the CDR3 is TGCGCCAGCAGCGAGACAGGGTTTAGTAACACTGAAGCTTTCTTT. Protein sequence: CASSETGFSNTEAFF. This rearrangement joins TRBV5-1 to TRBJ1-1, with 7 bases aligning to TRBD1. The V segment lost 4 bases and the J segment 2 bases; nucleotides outside the gene matches: 8. This CDR3 spans 15 amino acids. CDR1 and CDR2 (germline): SGHRS, YFSETQ.

The chain carries TRBV7-9 and TRBJ1-1, with no clear D. Germline CDR1 is SEHNR and CDR2 is FQNEAQ (reference sequence). CDR3 length: 11 amino acids. V lost 8 bases to trimming and J lost 6 bases, with 10 bases between them. The CDR3 sequence: CASRRAAEAFF. The CDR3 DNA follows: TGTGCCAGCCGGAGGGCCGCTGAAGCTTTCTTT.

This sequence joins TRBV11-2 and TRBJ1-2, with D possibly being TRBD1 (6 bases). CDR3 size: 14 residues. Trimming took off 5 bases at V and 6 bases at J, with 16 bases between the two ends. Germline V gene lookup returns CDR1 SGHAT and CDR2 FQNNGV. CDR3 protein: CASSPRDTLDGYTF. DNA of the CDR3: TGTGCCAGCAGCCCGAGGGACACGCTCGATGGCTACACCTTC.

This rearrangement joins TRBV6-1 to TRBJ1-1; 8 nucleotides line up with TRBD1. The CDR3 is 12 residues long. Trimming took 8 bases from V and 4 from J; bases not matched to a gene: 3. Germline CDR1 reads MNHNS; CDR2 reads SASEGT. The CDR3 reads CASGTGGTEAFF. The CDR3 coding sequence is TGTGCCAGCGGAACAGGGGGCACTGAAGCTTTCTTT.

The chain uses TRBV6-1 and TRBJ1-5; D gene uncertain. The V gene lost 10 bases and the J gene lost 10 bases, with 17 bases spanning the gap. Germline V lookup: CDR1 MNHNS, CDR2 SASEGT. The CDR3 runs 12 residues. CDR3 nucleotides: TGTGCCACCGCTTTTGTTGGAGGCCCCCAGCATTTT. This gives the protein CATAFVGGPQHF.

The CDR3 DNA sequence: TGTGCCAGCAGTTATGGGAGGACCTACGAGCAGTACTTC. This gives the protein CASSYGRTYEQYF. The chain recombines TRBV6-5 with TRBJ2-7; a possible D gene is TRBD2 (6 bases). The germline CDR1 and CDR2 sequences are MNHEY and SVGAGI. This CDR3 region has 13 residues. V lost 3 bases and J 2 bases, leaving 8 bases between the germline ends.

V gene TRBV9 combines with J gene TRBJ1-2; TRBD1 is a possible D gene (5 bases). The CDR3 contains 13 residues. Germline CDR1 and CDR2: SGDLS and YYNGEE. The V end lost 5 bases, the J end lost 5 bases, and 13 bases lay between the germline ends. The CDR3 DNA follows: TGTGCCAGCAGGGGGGGAAACAGATATGGCTACACCTTC. It codes for CASRGGNRYGYTF.

The count of this clone is one. The J gene is TRBJ1-5, the V gene TRBV2; D call uncertain. Deletions cut 6 bases from V and 5 bases from J, with 17 bases between. This CDR3 is built from 15 residues. Looked up from germline, CDR1 is SNHLY and CDR2 is FYNNEI. Here the CDR3 reads CASRRATTTDQPQHF. CDR3 in DNA: TGTGCCAGCAGGAGGGCTACCACTACGGATCAGCCCCAGCATTTT.

This clone was counted between two and nine times. V is TRBV5-4 and J is TRBJ1-2, with D perhaps TRBD1 (6 bases). Germline values: CDR1 SGHNT, CDR2 YYREEE (reference sequence). This CDR3 contains 13 residues. The CDR3 region has the DNA TGTGCTTGGGGAAAGGACAGTAACTATGGCTACACCTTC. This gives the protein CAWGKDSNYGYTF.

V and J are TRBV7-7 and TRBJ2-1; 10 bases are shared with TRBD2. CDR3 size: 13 residues. J lost 9 bases, V lost 2 bases, and 1 base had no gene match. Germline loops: CDR1 SSHAT, CDR2 FNYEAQ (reference sequence). CDR3 coding DNA: TGTGCCAGCAGCTTAACTAGCGGGACTGAGCAGTTCTTC. Its translation: CASSLTSGTEQFF.

This chain links TRBV7-8 with TRBJ1-3; TRBD1 aligns across 9 bases. Looked up from germline, CDR1 is SGHVS and CDR2 is FQNEAQ. The CDR3 is 16 amino acids. The J segment lost 4 bases and the V segment lost 3 bases, leaving 7 bases of the junction unmatched. The DNA of the CDR3 is TGTGCCAGCAGCTTTTCCGGGACAGGGATCGGAAACACCATATATTTT. This codes for CASSFSGTGIGNTIYF. Complete variable domain (other parts from reference TRBV7-8 and TRBJ1-3): GAGVSQSPRYKVAKRGQDVALRCDPISGHVSLFWYQQALGQGPEFLTYFQNEAQLDKSGLPSDRFFAERPEGSVSTLKIQRTQQEDSAVYLCASSFSGTGIGNTIYFGEGSWLTVV.

The J gene is TRBJ2-7, the V gene TRBV19; the match to TRBD2 covers 7 bases. CDR1 and CDR2 (germline): LNHDA, SQIVND (reference sequence). V shed 4 bases, J shed 6 bases, and the junction held 3 bases outside the gene matches. This CDR3 is built from 12 residues. The CDR3 nucleotides are TGTGCCAGTAGTAAAGGGACTACCGAGCAGTACTTC. Translated, it gives CASSKGTTEQYF.

The chain carries TRBV28 and TRBJ1-2, with a tentative D call TRBD1 (6 bases). V was pared by 1 base and J by 6 bases, with 15 bases between. Germline V lookup: CDR1 MDHEN, CDR2 SYDVKM. CDR3 size: 15 residues. In DNA, the CDR3 is TGTGCCAGCAGTTTATTATATGGGGGCGGAAATGGCTACACCTTC. This translates into CASSLLYGGGNGYTF.

This sequence joins TRBV10-3 and TRBJ2-5; TRBD2 matches at 9 bases. Per germline, CDR1 ENHRY and CDR2 SYGVKD. Trimming removed 11 bases from V and 5 bases from J; junction bases left unmatched: 15. CDR3 length: 15 amino acids. CDR3 sequence (DNA): TGTGCCGCTGGTCTTGGTAGCGGGAGTGTCGAGACCCAGTACTTC. Protein sequence: CAAGLGSGSVETQYF.

The genes are TRBV4-1 and TRBJ1-1, with D unresolved. CDR1 is MGHRA and CDR2 is YSYEKL in the germline V gene. V lost 6 bases and J 0 bases, leaving 8 bases between the germline ends. The CDR3 is made up of 13 amino acids. The CDR3 DNA reads TGCGCCAGCAGTCCTGGGCTGAACACTGAAGCTTTCTTT. Translated, it gives CASSPGLNTEAFF.

The V gene is TRBV7-6, the J gene TRBJ1-5; no definite D call. This CDR3 spans 13 amino acids. Trimming shortened V by 5 bases and J by 0 bases, and 5 bases separated the two germline ends. Germline V gene sequence: CDR1 SGHVS, CDR2 FNYEAQ. CDR3 coding DNA: TGTGCCAGCAGCCGCTATAGCAATCAGCCCCAGCATTTT. It is translated as CASSRYSNQPQHF.

The rearrangement joins TRBV6-5 to TRBJ1-3, with D perhaps TRBD1 (5 bases). Germline assignment: CDR1 MNHEY and CDR2 SVGAGI. V lost 2 bases and J 4 bases, leaving 9 bases between the germline ends. This CDR3 region has 14 residues. CDR3 protein: CASSYGGEGNTIYF. The CDR3 bases are TGTGCCAGCAGTTACGGAGGGGAAGGAAACACCATATATTTT.

This chain connects TRBV6-5 to TRBJ1-1; D not resolved. The germline gives CDR1 MNHEY, CDR2 SVGAGI. The CDR3 sequence is 14 residues long. Trimming pared 5 bases from V and 0 bases from J, leaving 10 bases between. The CDR3 loop is CASSPGFMNTEAFF. CDR3 sequence (DNA): TGTGCCAGCAGTCCAGGTTTTATGAACACTGAAGCTTTCTTT.

This chain uses TRBV7-9 with TRBJ2-1, with 7 nucleotides matching TRBD2. Germline CDR1 is SEHNR and CDR2 is FQNEAQ (reference sequence). With V trimmed by 5 bases and J by 3 bases, 4 bases remained unmatched. The CDR3 extends over 14 amino acids. DNA for the CDR3: TGTGCCAGCAGCGAGACTAGCTACTACAATGAGCAGTTCTTC. It encodes CASSETSYYNEQFF.

The rearrangement uses TRBV6-5 and TRBJ1-2, with 7 bases that match TRBD1. Germline CDR1 MNHEY, CDR2 SVGAGI. V was pared by 5 bases and J by 13 bases, with 10 bases of the junction left unmatched. CDR3 size: 12 residues. CDR3: CASSEQGRQGTF. CDR3 in DNA: TGTGCCAGCAGTGAACAGGGCCGACAGGGCACCTTC.

The V and J genes are TRBV2 and TRBJ2-2; D is ambiguous. In germline, CDR1 is SNHLY, CDR2 FYNNEI. This CDR3 is 13 amino acids long. V was clipped by 5 bases and J by 3 bases, with 7 bases between them. CDR3 loop: CASSRRDTGELFF. The CDR3 bases are TGTGCCAGCAGTAGACGGGACACCGGGGAGCTGTTTTTT.

This clone has a single count. This rearrangement joins TRBV9 to TRBJ1-5; D may be TRBD1 (6 bases). The CDR3 is 15 amino acids. Germline V gives CDR1 SGDLS, CDR2 YYNGEE. Trimming shortened V by 4 bases and J by 8 bases, and 19 bases separated the two germline ends. The DNA of the CDR3 is TGTGCCAGCAGCTTGAGGGGGGGGACTAGGGAGCCCCAGCATTTT. It is translated as CASSLRGGTREPQHF.

The V call is TRBV9, the J call TRBJ2-7, with D possibly matching TRBD2 (5 bases). Germline CDR1 and CDR2: SGDLS and YYNGEE. With 3 bases removed from V and 7 bases from J, the gap between germline ends came to 14 bases. This CDR3 comprises 13 residues. The CDR3 DNA is TGTGCCAGCAGCGGGGGAGTACGGGGAGAGCAGTACTTC. It encodes CASSGGVRGEQYF.

The rearrangement joins TRBV5-6 to TRBJ1-1, with 8 bases aligning to TRBD1. Unmatched junction bases numbered 4, after V lost 0 bases and J lost 0 bases. In germline, CDR1 is SGHDT, CDR2 YYEEEE. The CDR3 totals 16 residues. In DNA form, the CDR3 reads TGTGCCAGCAGCTTGGCAGGGGGCCCCATGAACACTGAAGCTTTCTTT. It yields the protein CASSLAGGPMNTEAFF.

Only one count was recorded for this clone. This sequence joins TRBV7-9 and TRBJ1-2, with a possible D match to TRBD1 (5 bases). Trimming pared 4 bases from V and 4 bases from J, leaving 10 bases between. Germline V gene data show CDR1 as SEHNR and CDR2 as FQNEAQ (reference sequence). The CDR3 sequence is 13 residues long. The CDR3 loop is CASSSQGLYGYTF. The CDR3 nucleotides are TGTGCCAGCAGCTCCCAGGGACTCTATGGCTACACCTTC.

The chain links TRBV18 to TRBJ2-7, with a tentative D call TRBD2 (5 bases). The CDR3 covers 14 residues. Germline V CDR1 and CDR2: KGHSH, LQKENI. The germline V and J ends were trimmed by 3 bases and 7 bases, with 16 bases remaining between them. The CDR3 DNA reads TGTGCCAGCTCACCTCTTAGCGAAGCCTCAGAGCAGTACTTC. Translating it yields CASSPLSEASEQYF.

The V call is TRBV15, the J call TRBJ1-1; D not resolved. The CDR3 is 14 residues long. CDR1 and CDR2 from the germline V gene are LNHNV and YYDKDF (reference sequence). The V end was cut by 0 bases, the J end by 1 base, with 6 bases between. CDR3: CATSRDLSNTEAFF. CDR3 bases: TGTGCCACCAGCAGAGATCTTTCGAACACTGAAGCTTTCTTT.

CDR3 nucleotides: TGTGCCAGCAGTCCCACCGTGGGAGGGTTTGGCTACACCTTC. Residues: CASSPTVGGFGYTF. V gene TRBV28 combines with J gene TRBJ1-2, with D unresolved. This CDR3 has 14 amino acids. Trimming shortened V by 5 bases and J by 7 bases, and 17 bases separated the two germline ends. CDR1 and CDR2 from the germline V gene are MDHEN and SYDVKM.